The 5 T cell receptor beta chains presented below share a single source sample, sequenced in a study of blood T cell repertoires in COVID-19. The data were produced by immunoSEQ multiplex PCR, yet TCRdb's version contains in-frame clones alone and is incomplete. The data hold a few hundred thousand clones, with more than 85% observed a single time. The specimen was peripheral blood. These receptors originate from a woman aged 55-70 years with COVID-19, enrolled during active disease.

This clone was detected only a few times. The genes are TRBV5-1 and TRBJ2-3; D is uncertain. The germline gives CDR1 SGHRS, CDR2 YFSETQ. This CDR3 contains 16 residues. Trimming took 2 bases from V and 4 from J, leaving 17 bases between them. The CDR3 DNA reads as TGCGCCAGCAGCTTTGGCGGCAAGACGGTAGCAGATACGCAGTATTTT. It specifies CASSFGGKTVADTQYF.

CDR3 region: CASRARGRLDGYTF. DNA for the CDR3: TGTGCCAGTAGGGCAAGGGGGCGATTGGATGGCTACACCTTC. The gene calls are TRBV19 and TRBJ1-2, with 7 bases fitting TRBD1. Trimming cost V 6 bases and J 6 bases; bases outside gene matches: 10. This CDR3 has 14 amino acids. The germline gives CDR1 LNHDA, CDR2 SQIVND (reference sequence).

This clone was seen once. CDR3 in amino acids: CASSGTRWDYGYTF. The CDR3 DNA reads TGTGCCAGTAGTGGGACAAGGTGGGACTATGGCTACACCTTC. V and J are TRBV19 and TRBJ1-2; D is perhaps TRBD1 (6 bases). Germline CDR1 and CDR2: LNHDA and SQIVND (reference sequence). V was clipped by 5 bases and J by 3 bases, with 13 bases between them. The CDR3 runs to 14 residues.

V usage is TRBV7-2 and J usage is TRBJ2-5; no clear D gene. Germline V lookup: CDR1 SGHTA, CDR2 FQGNSA. V was clipped by 3 bases and J by 2 bases, with 7 bases between them. The CDR3 length is 13 residues. CDR3 amino acids: CASSLFHQETQYF. DNA for the CDR3: TGTGCCAGCAGCTTGTTCCATCAAGAGACCCAGTACTTC.

This chain links TRBV5-1 with TRBJ2-6; D is perhaps TRBD1 (5 bases). Germline values: CDR1 SGHRS, CDR2 YFSETQ. The CDR3 loop spans 19 amino acids. The V gene lost 6 bases and the J gene lost 1 base, with 23 bases spanning the gap. The CDR3 nucleotides read TGCGCCAGCACCCTGATGGGGAACAGGCGCCGGTCTGGGGCCAACGTCCTGACTTTC. Translating gives CASTLMGNRRRSGANVLTF.